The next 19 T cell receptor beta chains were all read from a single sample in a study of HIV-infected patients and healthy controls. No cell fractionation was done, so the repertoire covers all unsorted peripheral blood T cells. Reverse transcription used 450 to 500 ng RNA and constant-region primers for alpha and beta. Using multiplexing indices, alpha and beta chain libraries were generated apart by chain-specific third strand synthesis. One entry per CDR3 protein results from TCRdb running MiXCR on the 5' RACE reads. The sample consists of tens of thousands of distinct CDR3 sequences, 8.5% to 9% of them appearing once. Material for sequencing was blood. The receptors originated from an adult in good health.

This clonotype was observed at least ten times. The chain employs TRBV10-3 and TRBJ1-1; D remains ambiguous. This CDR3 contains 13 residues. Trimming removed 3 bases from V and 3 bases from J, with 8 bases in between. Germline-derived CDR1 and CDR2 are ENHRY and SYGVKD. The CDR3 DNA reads TGTGCCATCAGTGATGGACGGTACACTGAAGCTTTCTTT. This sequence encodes CAISDGRYTEAFF.

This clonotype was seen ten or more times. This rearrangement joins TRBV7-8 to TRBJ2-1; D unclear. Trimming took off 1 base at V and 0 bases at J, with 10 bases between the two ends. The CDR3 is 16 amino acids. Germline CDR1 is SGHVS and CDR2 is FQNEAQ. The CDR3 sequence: CASSLVALSSYNEQFF. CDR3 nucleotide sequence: TGTGCCAGCAGCTTAGTTGCCTTAAGCTCCTACAATGAGCAGTTCTTC.

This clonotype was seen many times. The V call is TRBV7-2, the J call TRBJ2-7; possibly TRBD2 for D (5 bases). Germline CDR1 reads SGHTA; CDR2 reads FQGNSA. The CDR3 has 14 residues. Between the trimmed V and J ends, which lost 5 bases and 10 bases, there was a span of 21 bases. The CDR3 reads CASSPPGSLRAQYF. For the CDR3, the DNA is TGTGCCAGCAGCCCGCCCGGGTCTCTGCGGGCCCAGTACTTC.

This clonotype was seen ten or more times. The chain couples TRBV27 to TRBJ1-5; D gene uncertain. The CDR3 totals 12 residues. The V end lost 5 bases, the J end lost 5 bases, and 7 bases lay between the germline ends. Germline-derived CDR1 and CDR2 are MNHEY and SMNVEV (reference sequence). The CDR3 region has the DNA TGTGCCAGCAGTGAGCGGGATCAGCCCCAGCATTTT. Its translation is CASSERDQPQHF.

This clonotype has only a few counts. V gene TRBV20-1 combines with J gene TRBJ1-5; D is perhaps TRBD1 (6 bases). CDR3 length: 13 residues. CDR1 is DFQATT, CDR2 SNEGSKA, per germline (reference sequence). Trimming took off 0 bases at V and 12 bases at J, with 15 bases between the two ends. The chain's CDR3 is CSARDPIDRYQHF. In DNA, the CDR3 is TGCAGTGCTAGAGATCCGATAGACAGGTACCAGCATTTT.

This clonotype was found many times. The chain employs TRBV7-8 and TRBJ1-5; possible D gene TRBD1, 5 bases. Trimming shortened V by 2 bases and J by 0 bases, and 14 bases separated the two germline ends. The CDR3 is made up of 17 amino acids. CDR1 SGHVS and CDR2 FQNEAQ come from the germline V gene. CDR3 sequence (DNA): TGTGCCAGCAGCTTAACGGGGTGGGGGTATAGCAATCAGCCCCAGCATTTT. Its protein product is CASSLTGWGYSNQPQHF.

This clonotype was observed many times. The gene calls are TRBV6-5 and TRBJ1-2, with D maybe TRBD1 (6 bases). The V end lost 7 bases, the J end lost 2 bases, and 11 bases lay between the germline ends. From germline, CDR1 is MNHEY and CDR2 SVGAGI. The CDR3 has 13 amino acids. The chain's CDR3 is CASTKDRNYGYTF. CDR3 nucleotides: TGTGCCAGCACCAAGGACAGAAACTATGGCTACACCTTC.

The CDR3 here is CASKPQGQVYEQYF. CDR3 coding DNA: TGTGCCAGCAAACCTCAGGGACAGGTCTACGAGCAGTACTTC. This chain connects TRBV28 to TRBJ2-7; TRBD1 agrees at 8 bases. Unmatched junction bases numbered 8, after V lost 7 bases and J lost 3 bases. CDR3 length: 14 residues. Germline V CDR1 and CDR2: MDHEN, SYDVKM.

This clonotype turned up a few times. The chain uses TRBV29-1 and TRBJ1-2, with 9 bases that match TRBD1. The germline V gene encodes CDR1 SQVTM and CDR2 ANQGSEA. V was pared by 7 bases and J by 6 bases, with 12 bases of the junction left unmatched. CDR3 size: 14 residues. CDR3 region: CSAEGHRGQDGYTF. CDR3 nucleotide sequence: TGCAGCGCCGAAGGTCACAGGGGGCAGGATGGCTACACCTTC.

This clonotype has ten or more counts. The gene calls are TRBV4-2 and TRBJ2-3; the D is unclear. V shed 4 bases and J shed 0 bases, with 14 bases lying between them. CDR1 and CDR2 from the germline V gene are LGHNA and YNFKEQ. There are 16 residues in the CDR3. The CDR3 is CASSPRQGSSTDTQYF. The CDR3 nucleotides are TGTGCCAGCAGCCCACGTCAAGGAAGTAGCACAGATACGCAGTATTTT.

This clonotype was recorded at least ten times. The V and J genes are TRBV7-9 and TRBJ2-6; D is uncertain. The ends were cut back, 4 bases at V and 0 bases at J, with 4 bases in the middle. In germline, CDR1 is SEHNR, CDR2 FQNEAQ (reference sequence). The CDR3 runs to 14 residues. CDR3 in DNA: TGTGCCAGCAGCTCGGTCTCTGGGGCCAACGTCCTGACTTTC. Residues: CASSSVSGANVLTF.

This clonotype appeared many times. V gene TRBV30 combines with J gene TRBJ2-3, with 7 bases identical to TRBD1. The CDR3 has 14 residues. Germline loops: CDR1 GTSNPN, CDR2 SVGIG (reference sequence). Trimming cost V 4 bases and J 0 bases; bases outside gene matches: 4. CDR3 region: CAWTGRGSTDTQYF. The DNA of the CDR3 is TGTGCCTGGACAGGCAGGGGGAGCACAGATACGCAGTATTTT.

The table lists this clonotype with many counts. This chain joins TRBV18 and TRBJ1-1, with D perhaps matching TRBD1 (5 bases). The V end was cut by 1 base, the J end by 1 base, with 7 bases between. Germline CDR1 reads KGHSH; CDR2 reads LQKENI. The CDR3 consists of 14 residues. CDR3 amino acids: CASSPRQGNTEAFF. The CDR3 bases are TGTGCCAGCTCACCACGGCAGGGGAACACTGAAGCTTTCTTT.

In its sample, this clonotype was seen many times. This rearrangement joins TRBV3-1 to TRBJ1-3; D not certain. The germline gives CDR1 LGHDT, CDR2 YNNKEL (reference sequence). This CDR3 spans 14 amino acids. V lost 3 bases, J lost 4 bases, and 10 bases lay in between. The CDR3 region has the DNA TGTGCCAGCAGCCAGTTCGACGGGGGAAACACCATATATTTT. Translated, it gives CASSQFDGGNTIYF.

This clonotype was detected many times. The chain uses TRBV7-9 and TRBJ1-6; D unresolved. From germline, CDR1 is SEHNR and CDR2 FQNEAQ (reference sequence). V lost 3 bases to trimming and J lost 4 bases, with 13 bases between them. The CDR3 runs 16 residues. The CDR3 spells CASSLTAPRYNSPLHF. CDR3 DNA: TGTGCCAGCAGCTTGACCGCTCCAAGATATAATTCACCCCTCCACTTT.

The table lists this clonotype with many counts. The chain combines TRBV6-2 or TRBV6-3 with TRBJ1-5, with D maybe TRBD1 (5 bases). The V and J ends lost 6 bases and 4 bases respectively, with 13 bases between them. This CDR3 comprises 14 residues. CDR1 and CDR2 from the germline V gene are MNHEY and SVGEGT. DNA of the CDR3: TGTGCCAGCAGCCCTGGGGCGCCGAATCAGCCCCAGCATTTT. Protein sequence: CASSPGAPNQPQHF.

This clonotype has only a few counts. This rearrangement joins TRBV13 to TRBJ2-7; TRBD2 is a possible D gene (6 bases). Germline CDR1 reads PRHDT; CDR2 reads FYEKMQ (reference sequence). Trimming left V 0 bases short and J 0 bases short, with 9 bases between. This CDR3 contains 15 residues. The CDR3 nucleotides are TGTGCCAGCAGCTTAGGTGGGGAGGCCTCCTACGAGCAGTACTTC. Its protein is CASSLGGEASYEQYF.

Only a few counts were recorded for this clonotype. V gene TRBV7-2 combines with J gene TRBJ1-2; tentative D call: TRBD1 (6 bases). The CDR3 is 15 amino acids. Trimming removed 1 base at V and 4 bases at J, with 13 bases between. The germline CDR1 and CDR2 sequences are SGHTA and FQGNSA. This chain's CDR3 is CASSLVPLGAYGYTF. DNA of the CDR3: TGTGCCAGCAGCTTAGTCCCCTTGGGGGCCTATGGCTACACCTTC.

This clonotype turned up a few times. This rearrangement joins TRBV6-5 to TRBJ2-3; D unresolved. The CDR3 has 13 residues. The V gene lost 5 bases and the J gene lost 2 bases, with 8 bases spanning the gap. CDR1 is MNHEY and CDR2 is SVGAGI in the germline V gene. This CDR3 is CASSQSYTDTQYF. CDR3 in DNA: TGTGCCAGCAGTCAATCTTACACAGATACGCAGTATTTT.